The rows below give T cell receptor beta chains drawn from one sample of a study of T-cell reconstitution after alpha-beta-depleted transplantation in children. Each CDR3 protein gets one entry after TCRdb re-called the PCR reads with MiXCR. There are 360,000 or so distinct CDR3 sequences in the sample; 20% occur only once, and 3.5% to 4% lies in the top ten. The source was PBMCs from the stem cell graft donor, collected from the stem cell graft. The receptors come from a human donor who donated a stem cell graft to a child with acute myeloid leukemia. Each CDR3 is given with its conserved first and last residue. Fields, in order: CDR3 protein, V gene, J gene.

CDR3aa: CASSRTGKDYGYTF; v_gene: TRBV12-3/TRBV12-4; j_gene: TRBJ1-2
CDR3aa: CASSLEPSKVEQFF; v_gene: TRBV7-9; j_gene: TRBJ2-1
CDR3aa: CASSPSRVWNNEQFF; v_gene: TRBV28; j_gene: TRBJ2-1
CDR3aa: CASSLAVSYGGTEAFF; v_gene: TRBV5-1; j_gene: TRBJ1-1
CDR3aa: CASSLVADNEQFF; v_gene: TRBV12-3/TRBV12-4; j_gene: TRBJ2-1
CDR3aa: CASSPGGGTYEQYF; v_gene: TRBV12-3/TRBV12-4; j_gene: TRBJ2-7
CDR3aa: CASSSRLAGETHYQQFF; v_gene: TRBV7-6; j_gene: TRBJ2-1
CDR3aa: CASSDGVAKNIQYF; v_gene: TRBV2; j_gene: TRBJ2-4
CDR3aa: CASSQVIRRNLYGYTF; v_gene: TRBV4-3; j_gene: TRBJ1-2
CDR3aa: CASSLTGPPRQETQYF; v_gene: TRBV6-2/TRBV6-3; j_gene: TRBJ2-5